The 6 T cell receptor beta chains given below trace back to one sample, sequenced in a study of identical twins. TCRdb analysed the 5' RACE reads with MiXCR anew, one entry per CDR3 protein. This sample has roughly 630,000 distinct CDR3 sequences; 7.1% occur once, and the top ten carry 1.5% to 2%. These sequences were also reported in another study, on yellow fever vaccine responses in identical twins.

Specimen: PBMCs. These receptors all stem from a woman aged 18-29 years in good health.

This clonotype was counted at least ten times. DNA of the CDR3: TGTGCCACCAGCAGACTAGACGGAAACAATGAGCAGTTCTTC. It specifies CATSRLDGNNEQFF. This chain links TRBV15 with TRBJ2-1; D call uncertain. V lost 2 bases and J lost 5, with 10 bases in between. Germline V gene sequence: CDR1 LNHNV, CDR2 YYDKDF (reference sequence). This CDR3 comprises 14 residues.

This clonotype was seen many times. The V gene is TRBV5-6, the J gene TRBJ1-1, with D unresolved. The germline V gene encodes CDR1 SGHDT and CDR2 YYEEEE. V lost 2 bases and J 8 bases, leaving 16 bases between the germline ends. CDR3 length: 14 amino acids. The CDR3 DNA sequence: TGTGCCAGCAGCTTTTACCAGGCACACCGGGAAGCTTTCTTT. Residues: CASSFYQAHREAFF.

On this clonotype itself: A junction boundary mismatches the germline segment, possibly from a read error. The chain couples TRBV7-2 to TRBJ2-1; possibly TRBD1 for D (6 bases). Germline CDR1 reads SGHTA; CDR2 reads FQGNSA. CDR3 length: 13 amino acids. This CDR3 reads CASSATGIHEQSF. In DNA form, the CDR3 reads TGTGCCAGCAGCGCTACAGGGATCCATGAGCAGTCCTTC.

This chain links TRBV11-1 with TRBJ2-1; 9 nucleotides align to TRBD2. CDR1 is SGHAT and CDR2 is FQDESV in the germline V gene (reference sequence). The CDR3 runs 18 residues. The V and J ends lost 1 base and 8 bases, in that order; junction bases with no gene match: 15. The CDR3 reads CASSLVAVLRGGLDEQFF. The CDR3 DNA reads TGTGCCAGCAGCTTAGTGGCGGTTTTGCGGGGGGGCCTTGATGAGCAGTTCTTC.

This clonotype was recorded at least ten times. The V and J genes are TRBV7-2 and TRBJ1-3, with D unresolved. Germline lookup yields CDR1 SGHTA and CDR2 FQGNSA. This CDR3 comprises 14 residues. Trimming cost V 5 bases and J 4 bases, with 12 bases left between them. Here the CDR3 DNA reads TGTGCCAGCAGCACCGGCGGGGTCGGAAACACCATATATTTT. Amino acid sequence: CASSTGGVGNTIYF.

As to this clonotype: A read error may account for a junction end that differs from germline. The chain is built from TRBV2 and TRBJ2-1; D possibly corresponds to TRBD2 (6 bases). CDR1 SNHLY and CDR2 FYNNEI come from the germline V gene. This CDR3 region has 13 residues. The CDR3 loop is CASSTQRTKPSLF. The CDR3 bases are TGTGCCAGCAGTACGCAGAGGACTAAACCGTCCCTCTTC.